These T cell receptor beta chains were read from a single sample in a study of shared clonotypes between healthy human individuals. Profiled with immunoSEQ multiplex PCR; TCRdb holds only in-frame clones, not every one. The sample lists about 590,000 clones, 95% to 96% seen once, with approximately 0.1% in the top ten. The sequencing input was naive CD8+ T cells sorted from blood. The source is a woman in her twenties or thirties in good health. The CDR3 runs from the conserved cysteine through the conserved F or W. D genes are given only for firm matches. The listing skips clone size in some rows; elsewhere it reads once, few, many or a size class.

j_gene,d_gene,abundance,v_gene,CDR3aa,CDR3nt
TRBJ1-1,NA,NA,TRBV7-6,CASSLDGEAFF,TGTGCCAGCAGCTTAGACGGGGAAGCTTTCTTT
TRBJ2-1,NA,once,TRBV5-1,CASSLAAAEQFF,TGCGCCAGCAGCTTGGCAGCGGCTGAGCAGTTCTTC
TRBJ2-1,TRBD2,NA,TRBV27,CASTYLAGGSNEQFF,TGTGCCAGCACCTACCTAGCGGGAGGGAGTAATGAGCAGTTCTTC
TRBJ1-5,NA,NA,TRBV27,CASKTGWGNQPQHF,TGTGCCAGCAAGACAGGTTGGGGCAATCAGCCCCAGCATTTT
TRBJ2-7,NA,NA,TRBV27,CASSGRGAPYEQYF,TGTGCCAGCAGTGGACGGGGGGCGCCCTACGAGCAGTACTTC
TRBJ2-7,NA,NA,TRBV5-6,CASSLQSSYEQYF,TGTGCCAGCAGCTTGCAATCATCCTACGAGCAGTACTTC
TRBJ1-2,NA,NA,TRBV19,CASSDPLDGNYGYTF,TGTGCCAGCTCCGACCCCTTGGATGGTAACTATGGCTACACCTTC
TRBJ2-7,NA,NA,TRBV21-1,CASSKHGTPSYEQYF,TGTGCCAGCAGCAAACACGGGACACCGTCCTACGAGCAGTACTTC
TRBJ2-1,NA,NA,TRBV9,CASSVGKSNEQFF,TGTGCCAGCAGCGTAGGCAAAAGCAATGAGCAGTTCTTC
TRBJ2-1,NA,once,TRBV2,CASSEFLSNDEQFF,TGTGCCAGCAGTGAGTTTCTCAGTAACGATGAGCAGTTCTTC
TRBJ2-1,NA,NA,TRBV6-5,CASSTDLASYNEQFF,TGTGCCAGCAGCACAGATTTAGCCTCCTACAATGAGCAGTTCTTC
TRBJ2-7,NA,NA,TRBV28,CASSFVRDLGFDEQYF,TGTGCCAGCAGTTTCGTCCGGGACTTGGGTTTTGACGAGCAGTACTTC
TRBJ1-4,TRBD1,NA,TRBV14,CASSLRQGTNEKLFF,TGTGCCAGCAGCCTTCGACAGGGAACTAATGAAAAACTGTTTTTT
TRBJ2-3,TRBD2,NA,TRBV28,CASSLFASGDTQYF,TGTGCCAGCAGTTTATTTGCTAGCGGAGATACGCAGTATTTT
TRBJ2-7,TRBD1,NA,TRBV27,CASSRLTGQGPYEQYF,TGTGCCAGCAGCAGATTAACGGGACAGGGGCCTTACGAGCAGTACTTC
TRBJ2-1,NA,NA,TRBV27,CASSLSLGQLAGEQFF,TGTGCCAGCAGTTTATCGCTCGGACAACTAGCAGGGGAGCAGTTCTTC
TRBJ1-5,NA,NA,TRBV6-1,CASSDTSIRRNQPQHF,TGTGCCAGCAGTGATACCTCCATCCGGCGTAATCAGCCCCAGCATTTT
TRBJ2-1,NA,NA,TRBV9,CASSEGDNEQFF,TGTGCCAGCAGCGAAGGTGACAATGAGCAGTTCTTC
TRBJ2-7,NA,NA,TRBV9,CASSVAGGTSYEQYF,TGTGCCAGCAGCGTAGCAGGTGGAACCTCCTACGAGCAGTACTTC
TRBJ2-7,TRBD2,NA,TRBV5-6,CASSFWPSGSIGEQYF,TGTGCCAGCAGCTTCTGGCCTAGCGGGAGTATTGGCGAGCAGTACTTC
TRBJ2-1,NA,NA,TRBV5-6,CASSPRRVEQFF,TGTGCCAGCAGCCCCAGGAGGGTTGAGCAGTTCTTC
TRBJ2-1,NA,NA,TRBV6-5,CATKAGTEDNEQFF,TGTGCCACTAAAGCCGGGACGGAAGACAATGAGCAGTTCTTC
TRBJ2-2,NA,NA,TRBV14,CASSQEHPRSGVGGELFF,TGTGCCAGCAGCCAAGAACACCCTAGATCCGGTGTAGGCGGGGAGCTGTTTTTT
TRBJ2-5,TRBD2,NA,TRBV5-1,CASSLRTSGGGVETQYF,TGCGCCAGCAGCCTAAGGACTAGCGGGGGAGGGGTGGAGACCCAGTACTTC
TRBJ2-1,NA,NA,TRBV4-1,CASSQLVSHNEQFF,TGCGCCAGCAGCCAATTGGTCAGCCACAATGAGCAGTTCTTC
TRBJ1-2,NA,NA,TRBV15,CATSREEAGPSYTNYGYTF,TGTGCCACCAGCAGAGAAGAAGCAGGCCCAAGTTATACTAACTATGGCTACACCTTC
TRBJ1-5,NA,NA,TRBV18,CASSQTRTAGKPSNQPQHF,TGTGCCAGCTCCCAAACTCGGACGGCGGGGAAACCAAGCAATCAGCCCCAGCATTTT